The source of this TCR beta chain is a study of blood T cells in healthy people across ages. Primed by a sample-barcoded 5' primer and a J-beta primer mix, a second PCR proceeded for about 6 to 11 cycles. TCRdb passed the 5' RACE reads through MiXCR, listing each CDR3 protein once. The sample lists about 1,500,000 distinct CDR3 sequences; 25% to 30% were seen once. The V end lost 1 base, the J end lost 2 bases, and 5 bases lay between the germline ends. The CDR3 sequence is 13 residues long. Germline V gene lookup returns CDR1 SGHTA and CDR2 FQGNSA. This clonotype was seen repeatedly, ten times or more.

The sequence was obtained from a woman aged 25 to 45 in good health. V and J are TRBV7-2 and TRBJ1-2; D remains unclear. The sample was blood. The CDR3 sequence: CASSLESNYGYTF. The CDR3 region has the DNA TGTGCCAGCAGCTTAGAGTCAAACTATGGCTACACCTTC.